This TCR beta chain was found in a study of ipilimumab plus nivolumab after autologous stem cell transplantation. Study outcomes and limitations: The authors say TCR, Treg and microbiome findings warrant further study.

As concerns this clone: Its matching antigen is unknown.

V shed 3 bases, J shed 5 bases, and the junction held 6 bases outside the gene matches. This CDR3 region has 15 residues. Germline V CDR1 and CDR2: PRHDT, FYEKMQ (reference sequence). Libraries were prepared by immunoSEQ multiplex PCR; TCRdb keeps only in-frame clonotypes and omits some of them. Found here are 20,000 to 25,000 clones, 70% to 85% of them singletons; the top ten hold roughly 25%. Patients got ipilimumab 1 mg/kg beginning 14 to 28 days post-transplant. Patients got 3 mg/kg IV nivolumab weeks 1, 4, 7, 10, then biweekly through week 26. The chain links TRBV13 to TRBJ1-1, with 10 nucleotides matching TRBD1. This receptor was taken from a male donor with diffuse large B-cell lymphoma. The sample was PBMCs, taken in a trial of ipilimumab plus nivolumab as post-transplant consolidation. The CDR3 here is CASSLGQGLGTEAFF. In DNA, the CDR3 is TGTGCCAGCAGCTTGGGACAGGGGTTGGGGACTGAAGCTTTCTTT.